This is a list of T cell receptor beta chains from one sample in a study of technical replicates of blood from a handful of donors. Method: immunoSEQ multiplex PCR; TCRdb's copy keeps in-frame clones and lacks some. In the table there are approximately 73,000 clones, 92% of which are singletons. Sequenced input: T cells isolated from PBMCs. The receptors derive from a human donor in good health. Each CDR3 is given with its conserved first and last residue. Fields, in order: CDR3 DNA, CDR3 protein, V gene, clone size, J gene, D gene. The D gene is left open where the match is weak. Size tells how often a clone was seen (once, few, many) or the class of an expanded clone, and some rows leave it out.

CDR3 DNA: TGTGCCAGCAGCCGCACCCGACTTATCCGCGGCTACACCTTC
CDR3 protein: CASSRTRLIRGYTF
V gene: TRBV6-4
clone size: -
J gene: TRBJ1-2
D gene: -

CDR3 DNA: TGTGCCAGCAGCTCCTCCGGGACAGGGCCCGGGGAGCTGTTTTTT
CDR3 protein: CASSSSGTGPGELFF
V gene: TRBV9
clone size: -
J gene: TRBJ2-2
D gene: TRBD1

CDR3 DNA: TGTGCCAGCAGCTTAGCTCTGGCGGGAGGTTCAACCGGGGAGCTGTTTTTT
CDR3 protein: CASSLALAGGSTGELFF
V gene: TRBV7-9
clone size: -
J gene: TRBJ2-2
D gene: TRBD2

CDR3 DNA: TGCGCCAGCAGCCATCTGCGGGAAGCCTACAATGAGCAGTTCTTC
CDR3 protein: CASSHLREAYNEQFF
V gene: TRBV4-1
clone size: -
J gene: TRBJ2-1
D gene: -

CDR3 DNA: TGTGCCAGCAGCGTAGGGACTAGCGGGAGTGAGCAGTTCTTC
CDR3 protein: CASSVGTSGSEQFF
V gene: TRBV9
clone size: -
J gene: TRBJ2-1
D gene: TRBD2

CDR3 DNA: TGTGCCAGCAGCTCGACAGGACAAGAGACCCAGTACTTC
CDR3 protein: CASSSTGQETQYF
V gene: TRBV5-4
clone size: -
J gene: TRBJ2-5
D gene: -

CDR3 DNA: TGTGCCAGCAGGGTACAGGGGGACACTGAAGCTTTCTTT
CDR3 protein: CASRVQGDTEAFF
V gene: TRBV5-6
clone size: -
J gene: TRBJ1-1
D gene: TRBD1

CDR3 DNA: TGTGCCAGCAGCAGGGACAGGGGGTACGAGCAGTACTTC
CDR3 protein: CASSRDRGYEQYF
V gene: TRBV5-4
clone size: -
J gene: TRBJ2-7
D gene: TRBD1

CDR3 DNA: TGTGCCAGTAGGATCAGGGGGGCTTCGGACGAGCAGTACTTC
CDR3 protein: CASRIRGASDEQYF
V gene: TRBV19
clone size: once
J gene: TRBJ2-7
D gene: -

CDR3 DNA: TGTGCCAGCAGTCGTGACAGGGCCAGAGTGGAGCAGTTCTTC
CDR3 protein: CASSRDRARVEQFF
V gene: TRBV27
clone size: -
J gene: TRBJ2-1
D gene: TRBD1

CDR3 DNA: TGTGCCAGCAATCCAGAATCGAACACCGGGGAGCTGTTTTTT
CDR3 protein: CASNPESNTGELFF
V gene: TRBV2
clone size: -
J gene: TRBJ2-2
D gene: -

CDR3 DNA: TGTGCCAGCAGTGAGAGCCTAGCGGAATACAATGAGCAGTTCTTC
CDR3 protein: CASSESLAEYNEQFF
V gene: TRBV2
clone size: -
J gene: TRBJ2-1
D gene: TRBD2

CDR3 DNA: TGTGCCAGCAGCTTATTCGAGTTGAGCCACGAGCAGTACTTC
CDR3 protein: CASSLFELSHEQYF
V gene: TRBV11-3
clone size: -
J gene: TRBJ2-7
D gene: -

CDR3 DNA: TGTGCCAGCAGTTTATACGGGGACAGTATCTATGGCTACACCTTC
CDR3 protein: CASSLYGDSIYGYTF
V gene: TRBV27
clone size: -
J gene: TRBJ1-2
D gene: TRBD1

CDR3 DNA: TGTGCCAGCAGCCCTGGACTAGCGGGAGATCCTCTGGAGCAGTACTTC
CDR3 protein: CASSPGLAGDPLEQYF
V gene: TRBV7-2
clone size: -
J gene: TRBJ2-7
D gene: TRBD2

CDR3 DNA: TGTGCCAGCAGTTTCCTTGCGGGCTTGAGCACAGATACGCAGTATTTT
CDR3 protein: CASSFLAGLSTDTQYF
V gene: TRBV27
clone size: -
J gene: TRBJ2-3
D gene: -

CDR3 DNA: TGTGCCAGCAGTTTATTCGACCGGGACTACTCCTACAATGAGCAGTTCTTC
CDR3 protein: CASSLFDRDYSYNEQFF
V gene: TRBV28
clone size: few
J gene: TRBJ2-1
D gene: TRBD2

CDR3 DNA: TGTGCCAGCAGGTGGACACTTAGCACAGATACGCAGTATTTT
CDR3 protein: CASRWTLSTDTQYF
V gene: TRBV2
clone size: -
J gene: TRBJ2-3
D gene: -

CDR3 DNA: TGTGCCAGCAGCTTCGGGACTACGAATGAGCAGTTCTTC
CDR3 protein: CASSFGTTNEQFF
V gene: TRBV5-6
clone size: -
J gene: TRBJ2-1
D gene: TRBD2

CDR3 DNA: TGCGCCAGCAGCAGGAAGACTAGCGGAGATAGCACAGATACGCAGTATTTT
CDR3 protein: CASSRKTSGDSTDTQYF
V gene: TRBV5-1
clone size: -
J gene: TRBJ2-3
D gene: TRBD2

CDR3 DNA: TGTGCTAGTGGTCAGGCGAACACTGAAGCTTTCTTT
CDR3 protein: CASGQANTEAFF
V gene: TRBV12-5
clone size: -
J gene: TRBJ1-1
D gene: -

CDR3 DNA: TGTGCCAGCAGTACCACACGGACAGGGCCCTCCTACGAGCAGTACTTC
CDR3 protein: CASSTTRTGPSYEQYF
V gene: TRBV27
clone size: -
J gene: TRBJ2-7
D gene: TRBD1

CDR3 DNA: TGTGCCGCAAACCTGGGGCGGCAGTTGAATGAAAAACTGTTTTTT
CDR3 protein: CAANLGRQLNEKLFF
V gene: TRBV30
clone size: -
J gene: TRBJ1-4
D gene: -

CDR3 DNA: TGCGCCAGCAGCCAAGTCTCGACGAGCAGGGGCTACACCTTC
CDR3 protein: CASSQVSTSRGYTF
V gene: TRBV4-3
clone size: -
J gene: TRBJ1-2
D gene: -

CDR3 DNA: TGTGCCAGCAGCTGGCGGGACTTCGCATCGCCCAATGAGCAGTTCTTC
CDR3 protein: CASSWRDFASPNEQFF
V gene: TRBV7-2
clone size: -
J gene: TRBJ2-1
D gene: -

CDR3 DNA: TGCGCCAGCAGAGGGACAGGGGTCTACGAGCAGTACTTC
CDR3 protein: CASRGTGVYEQYF
V gene: TRBV5-1
clone size: -
J gene: TRBJ2-7
D gene: TRBD1

CDR3 DNA: TGTGCCAGCAGTTACTCGGTCCAGGGTTCCTACGAGCAGTACTTC
CDR3 protein: CASSYSVQGSYEQYF
V gene: TRBV6-5
clone size: -
J gene: TRBJ2-7
D gene: -

CDR3 DNA: TGTGCCAGTAGTAACTCAAGGGGCTACGAGCAGTACTTC
CDR3 protein: CASSNSRGYEQYF
V gene: TRBV19
clone size: -
J gene: TRBJ2-7
D gene: -

CDR3 DNA: TGCGCCAGCAGGGGCTCCGGCCTAGCGGGAGACTTC
CDR3 protein: CASRGSGLAGDF
V gene: TRBV10-2
clone size: -
J gene: TRBJ2-5
D gene: TRBD2

CDR3 DNA: TGCGCCAGCAGCCAATGGAGGCCCGAAGAGACCCAGTACTTC
CDR3 protein: CASSQWRPEETQYF
V gene: TRBV5-1
clone size: once
J gene: TRBJ2-5
D gene: -

CDR3 DNA: TGTGCCAGCAGCCCCCTAGGCACTAATGAAAAACTGTTTTTT
CDR3 protein: CASSPLGTNEKLFF
V gene: TRBV5-6
clone size: -
J gene: TRBJ1-4
D gene: -

CDR3 DNA: TGTGCCAGCAGCCTCTTTAAAACGGGGAGGGATTCCCCTACAGCCAAAAACATTCAGTACTTC
CDR3 protein: CASSLFKTGRDSPTAKNIQYF
V gene: TRBV21-1
clone size: -
J gene: TRBJ2-4
D gene: -

CDR3 DNA: TGCGCCAGCAGTGATGAGCGGATCTACGAGCAGTACTTC
CDR3 protein: CASSDERIYEQYF
V gene: TRBV10-1
clone size: -
J gene: TRBJ2-7
D gene: -

CDR3 DNA: TGCGCCAGCAGCCAAGTTGACTTAGGGCTAGCGGGCGCTAATGAGCAGTTCTTC
CDR3 protein: CASSQVDLGLAGANEQFF
V gene: TRBV4-1
clone size: -
J gene: TRBJ2-1
D gene: TRBD2

CDR3 DNA: TGCGCCAGCAGCTTGGATGGGACAGCTCAAGAGACCCAGTACTTC
CDR3 protein: CASSLDGTAQETQYF
V gene: TRBV5-1
clone size: -
J gene: TRBJ2-5
D gene: TRBD1

CDR3 DNA: TGTGCCAGCAGTGAGGGTGGAGGTAACTATGGCTACACCTTC
CDR3 protein: CASSEGGGNYGYTF
V gene: TRBV6-1
clone size: -
J gene: TRBJ1-2
D gene: -

CDR3 DNA: TGTGCCAGCGGTAGCTCATACGAGCAGTACTTC
CDR3 protein: CASGSSYEQYF
V gene: TRBV19
clone size: -
J gene: TRBJ2-7
D gene: -

CDR3 DNA: TGTGCCATCAGTGCCCCACGACAGGGCCTCTACGAGCAGTACTTC
CDR3 protein: CAISAPRQGLYEQYF
V gene: TRBV10-3
clone size: -
J gene: TRBJ2-7
D gene: TRBD1

CDR3 DNA: TGTGCCAGCAGCGGACGGACAGGGAACACTGAAGCTTTCTTT
CDR3 protein: CASSGRTGNTEAFF
V gene: TRBV11-3
clone size: -
J gene: TRBJ1-1
D gene: TRBD1

CDR3 DNA: TGTGCCTGGAGTGGCGGAAAGGGGGACATTCAGTACTTC
CDR3 protein: CAWSGGKGDIQYF
V gene: TRBV30
clone size: once
J gene: TRBJ2-4
D gene: -

CDR3 DNA: TGTGCCACCGGGGGCAGGGAGGGCAGCACAGATACGCAGTATTTT
CDR3 protein: CATGGREGSTDTQYF
V gene: TRBV10-3
clone size: -
J gene: TRBJ2-3
D gene: -

CDR3 DNA: TGTGCCAGCAGCTTCTTCTTTGGACAGCCTAATGAAAAACTGTTTTTT
CDR3 protein: CASSFFFGQPNEKLFF
V gene: TRBV5-6
clone size: -
J gene: TRBJ1-4
D gene: -

CDR3 DNA: TGTGCCAGCAGTGACCCAGCAGGGCTTCAGTACTTC
CDR3 protein: CASSDPAGLQYF
V gene: TRBV2
clone size: -
J gene: TRBJ2-7
D gene: -

CDR3 DNA: TGCGCCAGCAGCTTCAGCGGGAGCACAGATACGCAGTATTTT
CDR3 protein: CASSFSGSTDTQYF
V gene: TRBV5-1
clone size: -
J gene: TRBJ2-3
D gene: -

CDR3 DNA: TGCAGCGTTGCTCTCCCCCCCCACAGGAACGAGCAGTACTTC
CDR3 protein: CSVALPPHRNEQYF
V gene: TRBV29-1
clone size: -
J gene: TRBJ2-7
D gene: -

CDR3 DNA: TGTGCCAGCACCCTCAGGGGCGACGAGCAGTACTTC
CDR3 protein: CASTLRGDEQYF
V gene: TRBV2
clone size: few
J gene: TRBJ2-7
D gene: -

CDR3 DNA: TGTGCCTCAGGGATGGGGACTACCGGGGAGCTGTTTTTT
CDR3 protein: CASGMGTTGELFF
V gene: TRBV2
clone size: -
J gene: TRBJ2-2
D gene: -